A selection of T cell receptor beta chains follows, all from one sample in a study of OX40 agonist ivuxolimab in advanced cancers. Only in-frame clones appear in the TCRdb table, and some are missing; sequencing was by immunoSEQ multiplex PCR. The table lists over 90,000 clones, 70% to 90% of them singletons. The sequences come from CD4+ or CD8+ T cells sorted from blood, collected in a trial of the OX40 agonist ivuxolimab. These receptors were obtained from an adult with an advanced solid tumor such as melanoma, head and neck, liver or kidney cancer. Each CDR3 is given with its conserved first and last residue. A D gene is named only where the DNA matches it firmly. A row's size may be missing; if present it is once, few, many or a size class.

v_call: TRBV7-2; clone_size: NA; d_call: NA; j_call: TRBJ1-2; cdr3_aa: CASSLRPNYGYTF; cdr3_nt: TGTGCCAGCAGCTTGAGACCGAACTATGGCTACACCTTC
v_call: TRBV28; clone_size: NA; d_call: NA; j_call: TRBJ2-5; cdr3_aa: CASSTRTEQETQYF; cdr3_nt: TGTGCCAGCAGTACCAGGACGGAACAAGAGACCCAGTACTTC
v_call: TRBV28; clone_size: NA; d_call: TRBD2; j_call: TRBJ2-2; cdr3_aa: CASSSTGLAANTGELFF; cdr3_nt: TGTGCCAGCAGCTCCACCGGACTAGCGGCGAACACCGGGGAGCTGTTTTTT
v_call: TRBV6-6; clone_size: once; d_call: NA; j_call: TRBJ1-5; cdr3_aa: CASSYSDQSASQHF; cdr3_nt: TGTGCCAGCAGTTACTCGGACCAATCCGCATCCCAGCATTTT
v_call: TRBV21-1; clone_size: NA; d_call: NA; j_call: TRBJ2-6; cdr3_aa: CASLTGAGANVLTF; cdr3_nt: TGTGCCAGCCTCACAGGGGCTGGGGCCAACGTCCTGACTTTC
v_call: TRBV30; clone_size: NA; d_call: NA; j_call: TRBJ2-3; cdr3_aa: CAWRKNRDSTDTQYF; cdr3_nt: TGTGCCTGGAGGAAAAACAGGGATAGCACAGATACGCAGTATTTT
v_call: TRBV6-5; clone_size: NA; d_call: TRBD1; j_call: TRBJ1-2; cdr3_aa: CASSSAGGYGYTF; cdr3_nt: TGTGCCAGCAGTTCCGCAGGGGGTTATGGCTACACCTTC
v_call: TRBV7-3; clone_size: NA; d_call: TRBD2; j_call: TRBJ2-2; cdr3_aa: CASSFGGLAGTGAGELFF; cdr3_nt: TGTGCCAGCAGTTTCGGGGGACTAGCGGGCACTGGGGCCGGGGAGCTGTTTTTT
v_call: TRBV28; clone_size: NA; d_call: NA; j_call: TRBJ1-3; cdr3_aa: CASSLFLWGRDGNTIYF; cdr3_nt: TGTGCCAGCAGTTTATTCCTCTGGGGCAGAGACGGAAACACCATATATTTT
v_call: TRBV4-1; clone_size: NA; d_call: TRBD1; j_call: TRBJ2-5; cdr3_aa: CASSQALGQGQYF; cdr3_nt: TGCGCCAGCAGCCAAGCCCTGGGACAGGGGCAGTACTTC
v_call: TRBV21-1; clone_size: NA; d_call: NA; j_call: TRBJ1-5; cdr3_aa: CASKVPYSNQPQHF; cdr3_nt: TGTGCCAGCAAGGTTCCTTATAGCAATCAGCCCCAGCATTTT
v_call: TRBV16; clone_size: NA; d_call: TRBD1; j_call: TRBJ2-7; cdr3_aa: CASSQSYGQGSEQYF; cdr3_nt: TGTGCCAGCAGCCAATCGTATGGACAGGGGAGCGAGCAGTACTTC
v_call: TRBV5-8; clone_size: few; d_call: NA; j_call: TRBJ2-3; cdr3_aa: CASSLGQLDTQYF; cdr3_nt: TGTGCCAGCAGCTTGGGACAGTTGGATACGCAGTATTTT
v_call: TRBV6-6; clone_size: NA; d_call: TRBD2; j_call: TRBJ2-7; cdr3_aa: CASEGLAGERYEQYF; cdr3_nt: TGTGCCAGCGAGGGACTAGCGGGAGAACGGTACGAGCAGTACTTC
v_call: TRBV28; clone_size: NA; d_call: NA; j_call: TRBJ2-3; cdr3_aa: CASSPIPPLTGDTQYF; cdr3_nt: TGTGCCAGCAGTCCCATTCCCCCCTTGACCGGGGATACGCAGTATTTT
v_call: TRBV5-6; clone_size: NA; d_call: NA; j_call: TRBJ2-3; cdr3_aa: CASSYKAQAGATDTQYF; cdr3_nt: TGTGCCAGCAGTTATAAGGCTCAAGCGGGTGCGACAGATACGCAGTATTTT
v_call: TRBV7-2; clone_size: NA; d_call: NA; j_call: TRBJ1-3; cdr3_aa: CASSRGTVSGNTIYF; cdr3_nt: TGTGCCAGCAGCCGAGGGACGGTCTCTGGAAACACCATATATTTT
v_call: TRBV2; clone_size: NA; d_call: NA; j_call: TRBJ2-1; cdr3_aa: CASVLESGNNEQFF; cdr3_nt: TGTGCCAGCGTGTTGGAGTCAGGGAACAATGAGCAGTTCTTC
v_call: TRBV19; clone_size: NA; d_call: NA; j_call: TRBJ2-7; cdr3_aa: CASSPPGQIYEQYF; cdr3_nt: TGTGCCAGTAGCCCCCCTGGGCAGATCTACGAGCAGTACTTC
v_call: TRBV5-1; clone_size: NA; d_call: TRBD1; j_call: TRBJ2-3; cdr3_aa: CASSRKTGGTDTQYF; cdr3_nt: TGCGCCAGCAGTCGAAAAACAGGGGGGACAGATACGCAGTATTTT
v_call: TRBV12-5; clone_size: NA; d_call: NA; j_call: TRBJ1-5; cdr3_aa: CASGFQFNQPQHF; cdr3_nt: TGTGCTAGTGGTTTTCAGTTCAATCAGCCCCAGCATTTT
v_call: TRBV21-1; clone_size: NA; d_call: NA; j_call: TRBJ2-3; cdr3_aa: CASSAGSRDREPRTSTDTQYF; cdr3_nt: TGTGCCAGCAGCGCCGGGTCCCGGGACAGGGAACCCCGAACGAGCACAGATACGCAGTATTTT
v_call: TRBV11-2; clone_size: NA; d_call: NA; j_call: TRBJ2-1; cdr3_aa: CASTMGRSNYNEQFF; cdr3_nt: TGTGCCAGCACCATGGGGCGGAGCAATTACAATGAGCAGTTCTTC
v_call: TRBV28; clone_size: NA; d_call: NA; j_call: TRBJ1-4; cdr3_aa: CASTSGGSNEKLFF; cdr3_nt: TGTGCCAGCACCTCGGGGGGGTCAAATGAAAAACTGTTTTTT
v_call: TRBV9; clone_size: once; d_call: TRBD2; j_call: TRBJ2-3; cdr3_aa: CASSVTSGSTDTQYF; cdr3_nt: TGTGCCAGCAGCGTCACTAGCGGGAGCACAGATACGCAGTATTTT
v_call: TRBV5-4; clone_size: NA; d_call: TRBD1; j_call: TRBJ2-5; cdr3_aa: CASSVDRGETQYF; cdr3_nt: TGTGCCAGCAGCGTAGACAGGGGGGAGACCCAGTACTTC
v_call: TRBV25-1; clone_size: NA; d_call: TRBD1; j_call: TRBJ2-7; cdr3_aa: CASSVVRGHYEQYF; cdr3_nt: TGTGCCAGCAGTGTTGTCAGGGGGCACTACGAGCAGTACTTC
v_call: TRBV30; clone_size: NA; d_call: NA; j_call: TRBJ2-5; cdr3_aa: CAWSQGNLETQYF; cdr3_nt: TGTGCCTGGAGTCAGGGTAACCTGGAGACCCAGTACTTC
v_call: TRBV10-3; clone_size: once; d_call: TRBD1; j_call: TRBJ1-2; cdr3_aa: CAIASGGNYGYTF; cdr3_nt: TGTGCCATCGCCTCAGGGGGGAACTATGGCTACACCTTC
v_call: TRBV7-9; clone_size: NA; d_call: NA; j_call: TRBJ1-5; cdr3_aa: CASSLDDQPQHF; cdr3_nt: TGTGCCAGCAGCCTAGATGATCAGCCCCAGCATTTT
v_call: TRBV5-1; clone_size: few; d_call: TRBD2; j_call: TRBJ2-2; cdr3_aa: CASSFGLAVAGTGELFF; cdr3_nt: TGCGCCAGCAGCTTCGGACTAGCGGTCGCGGGTACCGGGGAGCTGTTTTTT
v_call: TRBV6-6; clone_size: NA; d_call: NA; j_call: TRBJ2-1; cdr3_aa: CASSYSEFARQFF; cdr3_nt: TGTGCCAGCAGTTACTCTGAGTTCGCTAGGCAGTTCTTC
v_call: TRBV6-4; clone_size: NA; d_call: NA; j_call: TRBJ1-1; cdr3_aa: CASSVMAGAGTEAFF; cdr3_nt: TGTGCCAGCAGTGTTATGGCAGGGGCAGGGACTGAAGCTTTCTTT
v_call: TRBV27; clone_size: NA; d_call: TRBD1; j_call: TRBJ1-1; cdr3_aa: CASSPKGTGGSEAFF; cdr3_nt: TGTGCCAGCAGTCCCAAGGGGACAGGGGGTTCTGAAGCTTTCTTT
v_call: TRBV29-1; clone_size: once; d_call: TRBD1; j_call: TRBJ1-2; cdr3_aa: CSAPRGGGGYTF; cdr3_nt: TGCAGCGCCCCACGTGGAGGGGGCGGCTACACCTTC
v_call: TRBV7-6; clone_size: NA; d_call: TRBD2; j_call: TRBJ2-2; cdr3_aa: CASSLGSTSGSDGELFF; cdr3_nt: TGTGCCAGCAGCTTAGGGTCGACTAGCGGGAGTGACGGGGAGCTGTTTTTT
v_call: TRBV7-2; clone_size: NA; d_call: TRBD2; j_call: TRBJ2-7; cdr3_aa: CASSLGAGGPREQYF; cdr3_nt: TGTGCCAGCAGCTTAGGGGCGGGAGGGCCGCGCGAGCAGTACTTC
v_call: TRBV6-5; clone_size: NA; d_call: NA; j_call: TRBJ1-5; cdr3_aa: CASSQSGPSNQPQHF; cdr3_nt: TGTGCCAGCAGTCAATCCGGGCCTAGCAATCAGCCCCAGCATTTT
v_call: TRBV6-5; clone_size: NA; d_call: NA; j_call: TRBJ1-2; cdr3_aa: CASSREFRGNYGYTF; cdr3_nt: TGTGCCAGCAGTAGGGAGTTCAGGGGAAACTATGGCTACACCTTC